This T cell receptor beta chain was observed in a study of T-cell memory formation after mild COVID-19. Turning to the study itself: Most TCR clusters belonged to a single donor.

This CDR3 has 14 amino acids. J gave up 6 bases and V 3 bases, and 4 bases lay outside the gene matches. TCRdb recomputed calls from the 5' RACE reads with MiXCR, one row per CDR3 protein. The sample gives more than 110,000 distinct CDR3 sequences, 14% of which show up once; about 27% is in the top ten. The rearrangement uses TRBV12-3 or TRBV12-4 and TRBJ1-3, with 8 bases fitting TRBD1. The receptor was derived from an adult woman who had mild COVID-19 (a few samples of this study predate the infection). Cell type and time point are not known. Specimen: PBMCs or a T cell subset sorted from them (not recorded which). CDR3 bases: TGTGCCAGCAGTTTGAAGCAGGGGGCAAACACCATATATTTT. It is translated as CASSLKQGANTIYF.